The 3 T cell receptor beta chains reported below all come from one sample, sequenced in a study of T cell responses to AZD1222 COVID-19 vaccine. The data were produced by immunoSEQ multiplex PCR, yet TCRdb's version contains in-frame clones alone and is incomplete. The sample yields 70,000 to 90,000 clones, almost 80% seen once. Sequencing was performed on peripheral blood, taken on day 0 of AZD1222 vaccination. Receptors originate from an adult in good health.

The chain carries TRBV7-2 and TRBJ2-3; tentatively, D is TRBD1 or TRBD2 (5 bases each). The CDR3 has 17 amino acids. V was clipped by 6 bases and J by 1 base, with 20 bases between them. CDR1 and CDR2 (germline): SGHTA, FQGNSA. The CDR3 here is CASRLVGFGARTDTQYF. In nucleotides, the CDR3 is TGTGCCAGCAGGCTCGTTGGGTTCGGGGCGCGCACAGATACGCAGTATTTT.

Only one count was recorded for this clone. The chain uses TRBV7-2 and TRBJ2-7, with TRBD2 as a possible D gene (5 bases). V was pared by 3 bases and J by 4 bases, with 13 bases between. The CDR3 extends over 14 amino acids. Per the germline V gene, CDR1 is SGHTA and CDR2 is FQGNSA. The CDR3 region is CASSFLGIGYEQYF. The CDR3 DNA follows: TGTGCCAGCAGCTTCCTCGGGATCGGGTACGAGCAGTACTTC.

In DNA form, the CDR3 reads TGTGCTAGTGGTGAACAACAGGGGAACCAGCCCCAGCATTTT. Translated, it gives CASGEQQGNQPQHF. This chain links TRBV12-5 with TRBJ1-5, with 7 bases aligning to TRBD1. The CDR3 consists of 14 residues. Trimming cost V 5 bases and J 7 bases; bases outside gene matches: 8. The V gene's germline CDR1 is LGHNT and CDR2 FRNRAP.